These 13 T cell receptor beta chains originate from one sample sequenced in a study of T-cell memory formation after mild COVID-19. Each CDR3 protein is one row after TCRdb ran MiXCR on the 5' RACE reads. This table holds just under 550,000 distinct CDR3 sequences, around 20% found once. The source material was PBMCs or a T cell subset sorted from them (not recorded which). The receptors originated from an adult woman who had mild COVID-19 (a few samples of this study predate the infection). Cell type and time point are not known.

This clonotype was recorded many times. The chain is built from TRBV19 and TRBJ1-6, with 9 bases that match TRBD1. J gave up 7 bases and V 6 bases, and 10 bases lay outside the gene matches. Germline V gives CDR1 LNHDA, CDR2 SQIVND (reference sequence). The CDR3 has 16 amino acids. The CDR3 reads CASRRTGARRNSPLHF. DNA for the CDR3: TGTGCCAGTAGGCGGACAGGGGCGAGGAGAAATTCACCCCTCCACTTT. The variable domain in full, completed from reference TRBV19 and TRBJ1-6, reads DGGITQSPKYLFRKEGQNVTLSCEQNLNHDAMYWYRQDPGQGLRLIYYSQIVNDFQKGDIAEGYSVSREKKESFPLTVTSAQKNPTAFYLCASRRTGARRNSPLHFGNGTRLTVT.

The chain joins TRBV29-1 to TRBJ1-1; TRBD1 is a possible D gene (5 bases). V lost 7 bases, J lost 4 bases, and 16 bases lay in between. Germline V gene sequence: CDR1 SQVTM, CDR2 ANQGSEA. The CDR3 has 13 amino acids. The CDR3 here is CSATSRGFTEAFF. The CDR3, as DNA: TGCAGCGCCACCAGCCGGGGGTTCACTGAAGCTTTCTTT.

This clonotype has just a few counts. The chain combines TRBV7-2 with TRBJ2-3; no definite D call. CDR3 length equals 14 residues. Germline CDR1 SGHTA, CDR2 FQGNSA. The V and J ends lost 3 bases and 2 bases respectively, with 9 bases between them. The CDR3 loop reads CASSFRAVTDTQYF. The CDR3, as DNA: TGTGCCAGCAGCTTTCGGGCTGTCACAGATACGCAGTATTTT. The entire variable domain, with the rest obtained from reference TRBV7-2 and TRBJ2-3, is as follows: GAGVSQSPSNKVTEKGKDVELRCDPISGHTALYWYRQSLGQGLEFLIYFQGNSAPDKSGLPSDRFSAERTGGSVSTLTIQRTQQEDSAVYLCASSFRAVTDTQYFGPGTRLTVL.

The sample holds a few counts of this clonotype. The CDR3, as DNA: TGTGCCAGCAGCTTAGGGGACAGGTTCTCGCCCCAGCATTTT. Protein product: CASSLGDRFSPQHF. The chain uses TRBV7-2 and TRBJ1-5; TRBD1 matches 8 bases. CDR1 and CDR2 (germline): SGHTA, FQGNSA. This CDR3 is 14 amino acids long. The J segment lost 9 bases and the V segment lost 1 base, leaving 5 bases of the junction unmatched.

This rearrangement joins TRBV24-1 to TRBJ2-7; possibly TRBD2 for D (6 bases). Germline V gene sequence: CDR1 KGHDR, CDR2 SFDVKD. V dropped 7 bases and J dropped 7 bases, with 13 bases sitting between them. The CDR3 runs to 12 residues. CDR3 residues: CATSLGGAEQYF. CDR3 coding DNA: TGTGCCACCAGCCTCGGAGGGGCGGAGCAGTACTTC.

This rearrangement joins TRBV12-3 or TRBV12-4 to TRBJ1-3, with D uncertain. The CDR3 length is 15 residues. Trimming took 11 bases from V and 3 from J, leaving 20 bases between them. CDR3 bases: TGTGCCTCACGGGTGAGAGGCGGGCTTGGAAACACCATATATTTT. It is translated as CASRVRGGLGNTIYF.

As concerns this clonotype: No conserved phenylalanine or tryptophan ends this CDR3, so it is likely a read error. The limits of the CDR3 on the DNA are not certain, so only TCRdb's listed CDR3 is given. The chain links TRBV6-1 to TRBJ2-1; TRBD1 was called by the table and not checked on the DNA. Counting both end residues, the CDR3 totals 13 amino acids. Germline CDR1 MNHNS, CDR2 SASEGT. CDR3 residues: CASSATGQTSLAI.

This clonotype was counted at least ten times. The V gene is TRBV6-2 or TRBV6-3, the J gene TRBJ2-2, with 9 positions matching TRBD2. The CDR3 sequence is 17 residues long. Trimming cost V 0 bases and J 2 bases; bases outside gene matches: 4. Germline values: CDR1 MNHEY, CDR2 SVGEGT. For the CDR3, the DNA is TGTGCCAGCAGTTACTCACGGACTAGCGTAAACACCGGGGAGCTGTTTTTT. This translates into CASSYSRTSVNTGELFF.

The J gene is TRBJ2-3, the V gene TRBV7-2; 8 positions match TRBD2. The CDR3 length is 15 residues. The germline V gene encodes CDR1 SGHTA and CDR2 FQGNSA. The V and J ends lost 3 bases and 2 bases, in that order; junction bases with no gene match: 4. The CDR3 region is CASSFSGTFTDTQYF. CDR3 nucleotides: TGTGCCAGCAGCTTTAGCGGGACCTTCACAGATACGCAGTATTTT.

This clonotype was counted between two and nine times. This chain links TRBV7-9 with TRBJ2-1, with 12 bases matching TRBD2. The CDR3 is 16 residues long. V dropped 5 bases and J dropped 3; count of bases not matched to a gene: 5. Germline CDR1 is SEHNR and CDR2 is FQNEAQ (reference sequence). In nucleotides, the CDR3 is TGTGCCAGCAGCGCGACTAGCGGGAGTCTCTACAATGAGCAGTTCTTC. Protein sequence: CASSATSGSLYNEQFF.

This chain joins TRBV12-3 or TRBV12-4 and TRBJ1-5, with D tentatively TRBD1 (5 bases). Trimming shortened V by 1 base and J by 7 bases, and 17 bases separated the two germline ends. The CDR3 consists of 16 residues. The CDR3 nucleotides read TGTGCCAGCAGTTTAGGTACAGGCCCCTTGGGGCAGCCCCAGCATTTT. Its protein product is CASSLGTGPLGQPQHF.

A few counts support this clonotype. V gene TRBV12-3 or TRBV12-4 combines with J gene TRBJ1-5, with TRBD1 as a possible D gene (5 bases). The V end was cut by 3 bases, the J end by 2 bases, with 20 bases between. CDR3 length equals 18 residues. This chain's CDR3 is CASSFWGGGSRGNQPQHF. CDR3 bases: TGTGCCAGCAGTTTTTGGGGGGGAGGGTCTAGAGGCAATCAGCCCCAGCATTTT.

This clonotype came up a few times. The rearrangement joins TRBV9 to TRBJ2-1; D call uncertain. Germline CDR1 reads SGDLS; CDR2 reads YYNGEE. CDR3 length equals 14 residues. The V end was cut by 0 bases, the J end by 2 bases, with 6 bases between. The CDR3: CASSVESAYNEQFF. The CDR3 DNA reads TGTGCCAGCAGCGTAGAGAGCGCCTACAATGAGCAGTTCTTC.